Listed here are 11 T cell receptor beta chains from one sample, sequenced in a study of identifying expanded T cells in peripheral blood. The method was immunoSEQ multiplex PCR; TCRdb's version includes in-frame clones alone and lacks a portion of them. This table has over 100,000 clones, approximately 88% appearing once. Source material: blood. These receptor sequences come from a person aged 18 to 70 in good health.

The CDR3 sequence: CASAPGLGMDTQYF. The CDR3 DNA reads as TGTGCCTCCGCCCCGGGACTAGGAATGGATACGCAGTATTTT. The chain recombines TRBV30 with TRBJ2-3; 8 nucleotides line up with TRBD2. Per germline, CDR1 GTSNPN and CDR2 SVGIG (reference sequence). This CDR3 spans 14 amino acids. J gave up 6 bases and V 7 bases, and 12 bases lay outside the gene matches.

J is TRBJ1-5 and V is TRBV5-1; D gene unclear. Germline V lookup: CDR1 SGHRS, CDR2 YFSETQ. The CDR3 extends over 14 amino acids. Trimming shortened V by 0 bases and J by 0 bases, and 4 bases separated the two germline ends. The DNA of the CDR3 is TGCGCCAGCAGCTTGGACTATAGCAATCAGCCCCAGCATTTT. It translates to CASSLDYSNQPQHF.

The V and J genes are TRBV19 and TRBJ1-5, with 8 nucleotides matching TRBD1. J lost 7 bases, V lost 5 bases, and 10 bases had no gene match. CDR1 and CDR2 from the germline V gene are LNHDA and SQIVND (reference sequence). The CDR3 covers 15 residues. CDR3 region: CASSFGQGTLQPQHF. The CDR3 nucleotides are TGTGCCAGTAGTTTTGGACAGGGAACATTACAGCCCCAGCATTTT.

Written as DNA, the CDR3 is TGTGCCAGCAGCTTCGGACAGGGACGGTACACAGATACGCAGTATTTT. Its translation is CASSFGQGRYTDTQYF. J is TRBJ2-3 and V is TRBV5-8; 8 nucleotides line up with TRBD1. The CDR3 runs to 16 residues. The germline CDR1 and CDR2 sequences are SGHTS and YDEGEE. J lost 2 bases, V lost 2 bases, and 7 bases had no gene match.

The chain links TRBV6-1 to TRBJ1-4; D gene ambiguous. V was pared by 0 bases and J by 5 bases, with 16 bases between. This CDR3 comprises 17 residues. Germline V lookup: CDR1 MNHNS, CDR2 SASEGT. The CDR3 protein is CASSEASTGRQNEKLFF. The CDR3 DNA reads TGTGCCAGCAGTGAAGCTTCCACCGGGCGCCAGAATGAAAAACTGTTTTTT.

V usage is TRBV10-3 and J usage is TRBJ2-1; 10 bases line up with TRBD2. The V gene's germline CDR1 is ENHRY and CDR2 SYGVKD. The CDR3 is 16 amino acids. V shed 5 bases, J shed 6 bases, and the junction held 10 bases outside the gene matches. CDR3 DNA sequence: TGTGCCATCAGTCCACACCCCCAGCGGGGGGGCAATGAGCAGTTCTTC. Translating it yields CAISPHPQRGGNEQFF.

The chain couples TRBV7-7 to TRBJ2-2; 8 bases fit TRBD2. CDR1 is SSHAT, CDR2 FNYEAQ, per germline (reference sequence). V trimming: 5 bases; J trimming: 4 bases; junction bases outside the gene matches: 6. The CDR3 loop spans 15 amino acids. The CDR3 nucleotides read TGTGCCAGCAGCCCCGGGAGGGCCTCCACCGGGGAGCTGTTTTTT. Protein: CASSPGRASTGELFF.

The chain recombines TRBV7-9 with TRBJ2-3; no clear D gene. Trimming shortened V by 5 bases and J by 2 bases, and 11 bases separated the two germline ends. Germline CDR1 SEHNR, CDR2 FQNEAQ (reference sequence). CDR3 size: 14 residues. CDR3 protein: CASSLSINTDTQYF. For the CDR3, the DNA is TGTGCCAGCAGCCTGAGTATCAACACAGATACGCAGTATTTT. The full variable domain, completed using reference TRBV7-9 and TRBJ2-3, is DTGVSQNPRHKITKRGQNVTFRCDPISEHNRLYWYRQTLGQGPEFLTYFQNEAQLEKSRLLSDRFSAERPKGSFSTLEIQRTEQGDSAMYLCASSLSINTDTQYFGPGTRLTVL.

J is TRBJ1-2 and V is TRBV6-5; 9 nucleotides align to TRBD1. CDR1 and CDR2 (germline): MNHEY, SVGAGI. The CDR3 spans 15 residues. J gave up 0 bases and V 4 bases, and 3 bases lay outside the gene matches. CDR3 amino acids: CASSSYRGPNYGYTF. In DNA, the CDR3 is TGTGCCAGCAGTTCTTACAGGGGGCCTAACTATGGCTACACCTTC.

This rearrangement joins TRBV7-9 to TRBJ2-1; no clear D gene. Per germline, CDR1 SEHNR and CDR2 FQNEAQ (reference sequence). With 1 base removed from V and 8 bases from J, the gap between germline ends came to 9 bases. The CDR3 is 13 amino acids. The CDR3 sequence is CASSLGPWDEQFF. In DNA, the CDR3 is TGTGCCAGCAGCTTAGGCCCTTGGGATGAGCAGTTCTTC.

This sequence joins TRBV9 and TRBJ2-7, with TRBD2 matching over 10 bases. The CDR3 runs 14 residues. With V trimmed by 5 bases and J by 2 bases, 4 bases remained unmatched. Germline V gene sequence: CDR1 SGDLS, CDR2 YYNGEE. CDR3 amino acids: CASSSGGPPYEQYF. The CDR3 coding sequence is TGTGCCAGCAGTAGCGGGGGGCCCCCCTACGAGCAGTACTTC.